This T cell receptor (beta chain) was retrieved from a study of T cells after yellow fever vaccination. Study-wide results and caveats: A large majority of primary-vaccination clones showed up again after the booster (approximately 95% CD4, 88% CD8). Relatively few clonotypes were ones that appeared in both CD4 and CD8 compartments.

TCRdb processed the 5' RACE reads anew with MiXCR; each CDR3 protein has one entry. The sample holds hundreds of thousands of distinct CDR3 sequences, about 12% seen once. Germline-derived CDR1 and CDR2 are SQVTM and ANQGSEA. The CDR3 has 15 amino acids. Losses at the gene ends were 6 bases for V and 0 bases for J; bases not matched to a gene: 9. This clonotype was observed a few times. What it binds is unknown. The origin of this receptor is a man aged 30 to 39 who received the YFV17D yellow fever vaccine. The V and J genes are TRBV29-1 and TRBJ2-5; TRBD2 matches at 8 bases. Sequenced here: PBMCs, sampled on the day of the yellow fever booster vaccination. The CDR3 reads CSVDRERENQETQYF. The CDR3 DNA reads as TGCAGCGTCGATAGGGAGCGGGAGAACCAAGAGACCCAGTACTTC.